The entry below describes one TCR beta chain. Its antigen is unknown. Germline CDR1 and CDR2: SGHRS and YFSETQ. V was shortened by 4 bases and J by 0 bases, with 3 bases between the two germline ends. The CDR3 contains 12 residues. The data derive from a study of blood T cells in healthy people across ages. Study findings and constraints: Naive CD4+ cells and diversity were both higher in long-lived donors than in aged donors.

A sample-barcoded 5' primer and a J-beta primer mix were used in a second PCR of roughly 7 to 11 cycles. TCRdb itself ran the 5' RACE reads through MiXCR, one entry per CDR3 protein. Among 650,000 to 950,000 distinct CDR3 sequences, around 43% were seen once, and the ten largest hold about a fifth. This chain links TRBV5-1 with TRBJ2-3; D is unclear. What was sequenced was blood. This clonotype originated in a man in his 60s in good health. As DNA, the CDR3 is TGCGCCAGCAGCAATAGCACAGATACGCAGTATTTT. It yields the protein CASSNSTDTQYF.